These 6 T cell receptor beta chains share one sample of origin, sequenced in a study of T-cell memory formation after mild COVID-19 (dated by TCRdb to about 2021). Library preparation used 5' RACE. The sequencer listed for this sample is Illumina NovaSeq 6000. In-frame beta chains were kept once TCRdb had trimmed the public reads at Q25 with fastp and called clones with MiXCR. Each entry is one CDR3 protein sequence, shown with its most common DNA and genes. Here the sample has under 350,000 distinct CDR3 sequences; about 16% occur a single time. The ten most abundant clones make up more than 20% of the sample. The sample consisted of PBMCs or a T cell subset sorted from them (not recorded which). The receptors shown here come from a man in his late teens or twenties who had mild COVID-19 (a few samples of this study predate the infection). The sample titles of this study are shuffled in the database, so cell type and time point are left out; the donor was told from shared clones.

The chain has TRBV27 and TRBJ1-5; possible D gene TRBD1, 6 bases. Trimming took 2 bases from V and 1 from J, leaving 12 bases between them. Germline CDR1 and CDR2: MNHEY and SMNVEV (reference sequence). The CDR3 sequence is 16 residues long. CDR3 sequence reads: CASSLRAGASNQPQHF. CDR3 sequence (DNA): TGTGCCAGCAGTTTAAGGGCAGGGGCGAGCAATCAGCCCCAGCATTTT.

This clonotype turned up a few times. The J gene is TRBJ1-2, the V gene TRBV6-5; D call uncertain. Trimming took off 7 bases at V and 7 bases at J, with 19 bases between the two ends. The CDR3 has 14 residues. Germline V gene data show CDR1 as MNHEY and CDR2 as SVGAGI. This CDR3 is CASTRNGLGGGYTF. In DNA form, the CDR3 reads TGTGCCAGCACCCGGAATGGACTGGGAGGTGGCTACACCTTC.

Written as DNA, the CDR3 is TGCAGTGCTAGAGATCGCGACAGGCTTTTTTCCTACGAGCAGTACTTC. Its translation: CSARDRDRLFSYEQYF. J is TRBJ2-7 and V is TRBV20-1; D possibly corresponds to TRBD1 (6 bases). Germline V gives CDR1 DFQATT, CDR2 SNEGSKA (reference sequence). There are 16 residues in the CDR3. The V end was cut by 0 bases, the J end by 1 base, with 16 bases between.

The V and J genes are TRBV20-1 and TRBJ2-2, with TRBD2 matching over 16 bases. The V and J ends lost 6 bases and 4 bases, in that order; junction bases with no gene match: 8. Germline loops: CDR1 DFQATT, CDR2 SNEGSKA (reference sequence). The CDR3 is made up of 17 amino acids. The CDR3, as DNA: TGCAGTGCGGTGGGACTAGCGGGGGGGCCGGGCACCGGGGAGCTGTTTTTT. It encodes CSAVGLAGGPGTGELFF.

In its sample, this clonotype was seen many times. The chain couples TRBV7-9 to TRBJ2-2; the D call may be TRBD1 or TRBD2 (5 bases each). CDR1 is SEHNR and CDR2 is FQNEAQ in the germline V gene (reference sequence). This CDR3 is 15 amino acids long. The V end lost 1 base, the J end lost 2 bases, and 8 bases lay between the germline ends. The DNA for the CDR3 is TGTGCCAGCAGCTTAGGACGGGGCAACACCGGGGAGCTGTTTTTT. This sequence encodes CASSLGRGNTGELFF.

The chain recombines TRBV3-1 with TRBJ2-1; D assignment may be TRBD1 or TRBD2 (5 bases each). V lost 0 bases and J lost 1, with 16 bases in between. From germline, CDR1 is LGHDT and CDR2 YNNKEL (reference sequence). This CDR3 region has 18 residues. This CDR3 is CASSQDRTGLASYNEQFF. CDR3 coding DNA: TGTGCCAGCAGCCAAGATAGGACGGGGCTAGCTTCCTACAATGAGCAGTTCTTC.